The sample holds a few counts of the clone carrying this T cell receptor beta chain. No antigen is known for it. Given a much more abundant clone one base away, this may be a read error. The library came from three nested PCR rounds adapted from ARM-PCR protocols. TCRdb itself ran the multiplex PCR reads through MiXCR, one entry per CDR3 protein. The sample holds roughly 220,000 distinct CDR3 sequences, 71% seen once. The template was RNA from unsorted bulk tissue. This CDR3 is 15 amino acids long. Looked up from germline, CDR1 is DFQATT and CDR2 is SNEGSKA (reference sequence). The entry originates in a study of tumor and adjacent non-tumor tissue in lung cancer. Study at large: Patients comprised 12 adenocarcinoma, 2 squamous cell carcinoma and 1 small cell lung cancer. Around 4.5 million productive TCRbeta reads were obtained per sample on average. General study findings and limits: Top 100 clones took a larger repertoire share in normal lung. Tumor tissue had significantly higher TCR diversity than normal lung.

The chain joins TRBV20-1 to TRBJ2-5; D perhaps matches TRBD2 (6 bases). Sequences were obtained from lung tumor tissue. The receptor's source is a man in his 60s with non-small cell lung cancer. CDR3 bases: TGCAGTGCTGACTCCTACGGGACTCCCCAGGAGACCCATTACTTC. It yields the protein CSADSYGTPQETHYF.